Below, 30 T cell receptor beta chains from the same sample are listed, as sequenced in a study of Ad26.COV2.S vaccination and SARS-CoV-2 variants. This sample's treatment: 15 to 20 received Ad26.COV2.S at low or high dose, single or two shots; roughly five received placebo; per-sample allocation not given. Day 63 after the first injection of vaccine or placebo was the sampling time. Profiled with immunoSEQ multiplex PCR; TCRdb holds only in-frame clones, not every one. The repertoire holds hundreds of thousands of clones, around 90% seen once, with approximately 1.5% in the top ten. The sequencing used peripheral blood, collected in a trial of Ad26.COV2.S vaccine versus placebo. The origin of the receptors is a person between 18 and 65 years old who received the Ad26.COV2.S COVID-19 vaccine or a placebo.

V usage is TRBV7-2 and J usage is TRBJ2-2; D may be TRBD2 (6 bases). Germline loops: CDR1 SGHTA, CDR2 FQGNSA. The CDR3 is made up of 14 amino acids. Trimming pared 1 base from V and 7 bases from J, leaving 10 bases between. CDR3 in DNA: TGTGCCAGCAGCTTAGGGGAGGACGTCGGGGAGCTGTTTTTT. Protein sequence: CASSLGEDVGELFF.

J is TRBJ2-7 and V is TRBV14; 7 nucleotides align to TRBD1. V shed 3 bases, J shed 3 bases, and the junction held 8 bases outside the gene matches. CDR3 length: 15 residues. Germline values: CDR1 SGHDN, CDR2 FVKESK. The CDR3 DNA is TGTGCCAGCAGCCAGAACAGGGGACCCAGCTACGAGCAGTACTTC. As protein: CASSQNRGPSYEQYF.

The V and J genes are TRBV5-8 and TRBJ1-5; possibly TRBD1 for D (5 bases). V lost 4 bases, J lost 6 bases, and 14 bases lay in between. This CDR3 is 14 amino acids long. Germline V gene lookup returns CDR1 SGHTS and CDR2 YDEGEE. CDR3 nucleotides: TGTGCCAGCAGCCGTATCTGGGGCACTCAGCCCCAGCATTTT. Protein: CASSRIWGTQPQHF.

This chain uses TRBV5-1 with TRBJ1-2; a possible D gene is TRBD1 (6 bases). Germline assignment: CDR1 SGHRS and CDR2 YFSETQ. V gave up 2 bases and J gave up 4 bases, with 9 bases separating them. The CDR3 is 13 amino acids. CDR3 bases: TGCGCCAGCAGCTTAGGGGGGGCCTATGGCTACACCTTC. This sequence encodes CASSLGGAYGYTF.

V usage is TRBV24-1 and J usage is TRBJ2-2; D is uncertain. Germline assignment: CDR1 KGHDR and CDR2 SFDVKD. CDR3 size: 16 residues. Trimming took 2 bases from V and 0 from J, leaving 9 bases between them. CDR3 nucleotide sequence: TGTGCCACCAGTGATTCTGGCAGACCGAACACCGGGGAGCTGTTTTTT. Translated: CATSDSGRPNTGELFF.

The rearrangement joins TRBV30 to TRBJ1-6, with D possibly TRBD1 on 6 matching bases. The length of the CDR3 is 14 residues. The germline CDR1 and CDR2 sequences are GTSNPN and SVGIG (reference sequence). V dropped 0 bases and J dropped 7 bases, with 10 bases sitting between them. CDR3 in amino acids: CAWSVVRGNSPLHF. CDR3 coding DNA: TGTGCCTGGAGTGTAGTCAGGGGCAATTCACCCCTCCACTTT.

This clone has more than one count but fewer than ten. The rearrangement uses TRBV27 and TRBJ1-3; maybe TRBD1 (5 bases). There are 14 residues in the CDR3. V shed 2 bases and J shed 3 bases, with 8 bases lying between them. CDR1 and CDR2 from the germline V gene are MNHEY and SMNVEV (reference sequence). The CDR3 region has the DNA TGTGCCAGCAGTTTACGGGGCTATGGAAACACCATATATTTT. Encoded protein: CASSLRGYGNTIYF.

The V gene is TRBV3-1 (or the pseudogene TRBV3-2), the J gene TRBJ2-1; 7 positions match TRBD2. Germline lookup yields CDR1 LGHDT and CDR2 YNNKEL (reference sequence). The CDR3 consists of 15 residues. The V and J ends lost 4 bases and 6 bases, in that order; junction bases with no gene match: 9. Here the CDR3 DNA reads TGTGCCAGCAGCCCCGAGCGGGGTCGGGGCAATGAGCAGTTCTTC. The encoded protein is CASSPERGRGNEQFF.

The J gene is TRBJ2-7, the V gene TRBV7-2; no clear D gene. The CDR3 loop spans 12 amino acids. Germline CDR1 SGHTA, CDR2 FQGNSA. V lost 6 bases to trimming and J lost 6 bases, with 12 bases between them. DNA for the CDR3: TGTGCCAGCAGATCAGGCCTCGCCGAGCAGTACTTC. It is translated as CASRSGLAEQYF.

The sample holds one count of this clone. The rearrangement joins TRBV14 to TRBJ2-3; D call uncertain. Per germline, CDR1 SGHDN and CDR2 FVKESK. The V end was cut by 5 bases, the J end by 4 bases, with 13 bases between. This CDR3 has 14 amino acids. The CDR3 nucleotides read TGTGCCAGCAGCTTCAATCCTACCCCAGATACGCAGTATTTT. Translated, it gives CASSFNPTPDTQYF.

The CDR3 DNA follows: TGTGCCAGCAGCTTACGAGGGGGTGGCACAGATACGCAGTATTTT. This codes for CASSLRGGGTDTQYF. This chain connects TRBV7-6 to TRBJ2-3, with D possibly being TRBD1 (6 bases). Germline CDR1 reads SGHVS; CDR2 reads FNYEAQ. There are 15 residues in the CDR3. The V end lost 2 bases, the J end lost 1 base, and 10 bases lay between the germline ends.

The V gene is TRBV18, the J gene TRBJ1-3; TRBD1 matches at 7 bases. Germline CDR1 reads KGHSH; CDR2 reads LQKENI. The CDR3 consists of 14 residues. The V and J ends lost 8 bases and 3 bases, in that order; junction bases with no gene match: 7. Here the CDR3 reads CASKITGVGNTIYF. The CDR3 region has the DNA TGTGCCAGCAAAATAACAGGGGTTGGAAACACCATATATTTT. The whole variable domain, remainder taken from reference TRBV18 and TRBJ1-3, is NAGVMQNPRHLVRRRGQEARLRCSPMKGHSHVYWYRQLPEEGLKFMVYLQKENIIDESGMPKERFSAEFPKEGPSILRIQQVVRGDSAAYFCASKITGVGNTIYFGEGSWLTVV.

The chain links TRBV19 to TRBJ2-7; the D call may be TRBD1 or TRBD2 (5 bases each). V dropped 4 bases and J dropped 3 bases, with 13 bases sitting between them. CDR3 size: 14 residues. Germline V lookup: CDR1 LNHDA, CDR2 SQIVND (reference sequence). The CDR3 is CASSTLGAGYEQYF. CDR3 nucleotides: TGTGCCAGTAGTACACTCGGGGCAGGCTACGAGCAGTACTTC.

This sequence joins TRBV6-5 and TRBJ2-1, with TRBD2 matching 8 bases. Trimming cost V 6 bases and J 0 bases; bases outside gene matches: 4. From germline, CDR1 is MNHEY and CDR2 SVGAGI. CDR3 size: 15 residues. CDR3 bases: TGTGCCAGCAGCATAGCGGGGAGCTCCTACAATGAGCAGTTCTTC. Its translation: CASSIAGSSYNEQFF.

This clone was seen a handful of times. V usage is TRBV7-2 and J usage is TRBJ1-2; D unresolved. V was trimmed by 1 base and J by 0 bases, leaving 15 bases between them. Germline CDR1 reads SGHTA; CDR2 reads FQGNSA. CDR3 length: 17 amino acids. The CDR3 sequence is CASSLGGRAATNYGYTF. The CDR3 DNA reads TGTGCCAGCAGCTTAGGCGGTAGGGCAGCCACTAACTATGGCTACACCTTC. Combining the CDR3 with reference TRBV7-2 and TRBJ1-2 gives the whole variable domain GAGVSQSPSNKVTEKGKDVELRCDPISGHTALYWYRQSLGQGLEFLIYFQGNSAPDKSGLPSDRFSAERTGGSVSTLTIQRTQQEDSAVYLCASSLGGRAATNYGYTFGSGTRLTVV.

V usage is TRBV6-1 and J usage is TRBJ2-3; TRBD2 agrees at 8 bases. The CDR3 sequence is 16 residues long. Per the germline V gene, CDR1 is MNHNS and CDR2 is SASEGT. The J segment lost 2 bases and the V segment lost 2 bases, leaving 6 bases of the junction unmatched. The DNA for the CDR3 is TGTGCCAGCAGTGAAATAAGGACTAGCCTCACAGATACGCAGTATTTT. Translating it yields CASSEIRTSLTDTQYF.

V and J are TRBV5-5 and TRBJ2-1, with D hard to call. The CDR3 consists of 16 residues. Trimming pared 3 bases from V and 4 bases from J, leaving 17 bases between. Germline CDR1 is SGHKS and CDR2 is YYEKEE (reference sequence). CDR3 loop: CASSWVEGWGYNEQFF. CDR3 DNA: TGTGCCAGCAGCTGGGTGGAAGGGTGGGGATACAATGAGCAGTTCTTC.

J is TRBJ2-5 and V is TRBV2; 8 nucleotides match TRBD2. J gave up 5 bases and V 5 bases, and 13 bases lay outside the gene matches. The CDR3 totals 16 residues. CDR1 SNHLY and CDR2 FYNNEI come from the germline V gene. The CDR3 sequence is CASSRGTSSPGETQYF. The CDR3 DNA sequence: TGTGCCAGCAGTAGGGGGACTAGTTCTCCGGGGGAGACCCAGTACTTC.

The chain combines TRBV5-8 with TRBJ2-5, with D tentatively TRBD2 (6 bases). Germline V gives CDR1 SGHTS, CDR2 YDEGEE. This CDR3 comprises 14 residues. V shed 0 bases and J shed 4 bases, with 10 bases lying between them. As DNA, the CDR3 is TGTGCCAGCAGCTTGGGCGGGGCCATAGAGACCCAGTACTTC. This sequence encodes CASSLGGAIETQYF.

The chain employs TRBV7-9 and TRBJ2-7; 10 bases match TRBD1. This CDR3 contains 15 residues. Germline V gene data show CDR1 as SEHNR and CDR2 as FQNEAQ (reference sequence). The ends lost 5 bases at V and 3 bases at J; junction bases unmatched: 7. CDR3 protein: CASSPRTGGNYEQYF. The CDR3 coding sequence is TGTGCCAGCAGCCCACGGACAGGGGGTAACTACGAGCAGTACTTC.

As DNA, the CDR3 is TGTGCCAGCTTCGAACGTGAAGCTTTCTTT. This translates into CASFEREAFF. The gene calls are TRBV6-5 and TRBJ1-1; D gene ambiguous. This CDR3 comprises 10 residues. V lost 8 bases to trimming and J lost 7 bases, with 8 bases between them. Germline V gene lookup returns CDR1 MNHEY and CDR2 SVGAGI.

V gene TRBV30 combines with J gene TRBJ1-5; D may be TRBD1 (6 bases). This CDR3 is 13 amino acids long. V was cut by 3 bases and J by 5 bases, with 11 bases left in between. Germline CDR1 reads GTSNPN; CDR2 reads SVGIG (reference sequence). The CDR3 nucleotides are TGTGCCTGGAGACAGGGTAAGGATCAGCCCCAGCATTTT. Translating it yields CAWRQGKDQPQHF.

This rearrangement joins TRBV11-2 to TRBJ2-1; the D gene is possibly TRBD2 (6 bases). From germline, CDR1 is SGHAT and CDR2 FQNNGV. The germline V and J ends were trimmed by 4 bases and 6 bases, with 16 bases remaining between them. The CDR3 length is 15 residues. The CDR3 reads CASSYGGRMVNEQFF. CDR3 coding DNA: TGTGCCAGCAGCTATGGGGGGAGGATGGTCAATGAGCAGTTCTTC.

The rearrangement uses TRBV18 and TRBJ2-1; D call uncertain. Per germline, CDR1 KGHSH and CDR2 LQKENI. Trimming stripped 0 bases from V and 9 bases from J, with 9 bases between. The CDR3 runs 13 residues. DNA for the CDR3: TGTGCCAGCTCACCACCGATGGGTGCTGAGCAGTTCTTC. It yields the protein CASSPPMGAEQFF.

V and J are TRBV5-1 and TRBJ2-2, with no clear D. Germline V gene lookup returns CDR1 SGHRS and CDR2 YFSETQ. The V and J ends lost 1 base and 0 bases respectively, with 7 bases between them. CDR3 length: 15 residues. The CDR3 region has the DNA TGCGCCAGCAGCTTGACAGCGACGAACACCGGGGAGCTGTTTTTT. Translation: CASSLTATNTGELFF.

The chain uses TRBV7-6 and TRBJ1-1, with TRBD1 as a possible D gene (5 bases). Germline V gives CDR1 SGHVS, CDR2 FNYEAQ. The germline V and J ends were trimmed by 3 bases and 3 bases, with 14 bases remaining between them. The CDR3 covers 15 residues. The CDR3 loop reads CASSFTTVGDTEAFF. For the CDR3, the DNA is TGTGCCAGCAGCTTCACCACCGTGGGGGACACTGAAGCTTTCTTT.

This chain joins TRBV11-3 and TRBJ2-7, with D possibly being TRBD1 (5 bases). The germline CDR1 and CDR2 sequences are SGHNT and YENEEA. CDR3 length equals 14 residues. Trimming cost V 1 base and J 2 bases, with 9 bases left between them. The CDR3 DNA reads TGTGCCAGCAGCTTAGCAGGGTTTCCCTACGAGCAGTACTTC. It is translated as CASSLAGFPYEQYF.

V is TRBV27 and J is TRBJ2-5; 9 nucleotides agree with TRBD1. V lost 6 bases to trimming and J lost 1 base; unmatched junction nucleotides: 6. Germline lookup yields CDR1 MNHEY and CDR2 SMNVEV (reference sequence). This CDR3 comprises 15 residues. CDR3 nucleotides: TGTGCCAGCAGCCGTGGGACAGGGATCCAAGAGACCCAGTACTTC. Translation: CASSRGTGIQETQYF.

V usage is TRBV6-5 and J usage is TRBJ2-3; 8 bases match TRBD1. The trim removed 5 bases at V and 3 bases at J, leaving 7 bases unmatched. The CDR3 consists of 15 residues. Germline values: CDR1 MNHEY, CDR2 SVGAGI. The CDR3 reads CASSIGQGVTDTQYF. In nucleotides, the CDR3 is TGTGCCAGCAGTATCGGACAGGGTGTAACAGATACGCAGTATTTT.

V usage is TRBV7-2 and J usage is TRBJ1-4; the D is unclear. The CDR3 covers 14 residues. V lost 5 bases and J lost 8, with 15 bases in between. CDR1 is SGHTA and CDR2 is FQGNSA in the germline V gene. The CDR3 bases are TGTGCCAGCAGCCCAGGAATGATAGGGGAAAAACTGTTTTTT. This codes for CASSPGMIGEKLFF.